The TCR beta chain described here comes from a study of PD-1 blockade in classical Hodgkin lymphoma. Repertoires were generated with immunoSEQ multiplex PCR, while TCRdb's copy carries only in-frame clones and drops some. The sample holds 49,000 or so clones, around 80% seen once. Each patient experienced a relapse that followed autologous stem cell transplantation, and brentuximab vedotin exposure varied. Best responses fell into complete response, partial response or progressive disease. CDR3 length: 13 residues. Germline V gene data show CDR1 as SGHAT and CDR2 as FQNNGV. The V segment lost 1 base and the J segment 8 bases; nucleotides outside the gene matches: 3.

This rearrangement joins TRBV11-2 to TRBJ1-2; 8 positions match TRBD1. The TCR sequence derives from a human donor with classical Hodgkin lymphoma. The sample in question was peripheral blood mononuclear cells (PBMCs), obtained before the second cycle of nivolumab. The CDR3 sequence is CASSLVAGGGYTF. The CDR3 DNA follows: TGTGCCAGCAGCTTAGTTGCAGGGGGCGGCTACACCTTC. Full variable domain (rest looked up from reference TRBV11-2 and TRBJ1-2): EAGVAQSPRYKIIEKRQSVAFWCNPISGHATLYWYQQILGQGPKLLIQFQNNGVVDDSQLPKDRFSAERLKGVDSTLKIQPAKLEDSAVYLCASSLVAGGGYTFGSGTRLTVV.